This note documents a single TCR beta chain sequence. Method: immunoSEQ multiplex PCR; TCRdb's copy keeps in-frame clones and lacks some. The profile shows approximately 70,000 clones, roughly 84% of them singletons. This specimen comes from a study of OX40 agonist ivuxolimab in advanced cancers. The TCR sequence derives from an adult with an advanced solid tumor such as melanoma, head and neck, liver or kidney cancer. Sequences were derived from CD4+ or CD8+ T cells sorted from blood, sampled in a trial of the OX40 agonist ivuxolimab.

The CDR3 DNA reads as TGTGCCAGCAGCTTTCTTGGGAATGAGCAGTTCTTC. Its translation is CASSFLGNEQFF. The chain employs TRBV7-9 and TRBJ2-1; D unclear. Trimming removed 3 bases at V and 7 bases at J, with 7 bases between. CDR3 length: 12 residues. Germline values: CDR1 SEHNR, CDR2 FQNEAQ (reference sequence).